These T cell receptor beta chains were read from a single sample in a study of cytomegalovirus exposure and HLA in healthy donors. Using immunoSEQ multiplex PCR, the repertoire was profiled, and TCRdb retains in-frame clones only, with some absent. This table holds 65,000 to 70,000 clones, about 91% found once. Source material: PBMCs. Receptors were obtained from a man between 18 and 29 years old in good health and CMV-seronegative. Both conserved end residues are part of each CDR3. The order of the fields is CDR3 DNA, CDR3 protein, clone size, V gene, D gene, J gene. A D gene is named only where the DNA matches it firmly. Only some rows state a clone size, as once, few, many or a class for expanded clones.

TGTGCCAGCAGCCCAGGGGGTTTGCTGGCTAACTATGGCTACACCTTC,CASSPGGLLANYGYTF,NA,TRBV9,TRBD1,TRBJ1-2
TGTGCCAGCAGCCTCAGCGGGGCGCGGGAGACCCAGTACTTC,CASSLSGARETQYF,NA,TRBV27,TRBD2,TRBJ2-5
TGTGCCAGTAGTATAGATCGCGGACTAGCGTATACTGGGGCCAACGTCCTGACTTTC,CASSIDRGLAYTGANVLTF,NA,TRBV19,TRBD2,TRBJ2-6
TGTGCCAGCAGTGTAACCCCACAGAACAATGAGCAGTTCTTC,CASSVTPQNNEQFF,NA,TRBV6-1,NA,TRBJ2-1
TGCGCCAGCAGCTTGGTGTTAACTAGCGGGACGCCGGATGAGCAGTTCTTC,CASSLVLTSGTPDEQFF,NA,TRBV5-1,TRBD2,TRBJ2-1
TGTGCCTGGAGTCCCCCTGGGGCTGGAGCTTTCTTT,CAWSPPGAGAFF,NA,TRBV30,NA,TRBJ1-1
TGTGCCAGCAGGCTAGCGGGAGGGAATGCCTACGAGCAGTACTTC,CASRLAGGNAYEQYF,NA,TRBV6-6,TRBD2,TRBJ2-7
TGCGCCAGCAGCCAACCTGGGAGCTCTGGAAACACCATATATTTT,CASSQPGSSGNTIYF,NA,TRBV4-3,NA,TRBJ1-3
TGTGCCAGCACTCTGGGGGCGCTTACCTACGAGCAGTACTTC,CASTLGALTYEQYF,NA,TRBV28,NA,TRBJ2-7
TGTGCCAGCAGCTCCACTAGCGGTGCCTACAATGAGCAGTTCTTC,CASSSTSGAYNEQFF,NA,TRBV7-3,TRBD2,TRBJ2-1
TGTGCCAGCAGTTTCGGCAAGGGGACACGGAATCGACCCCAGCATTTT,CASSFGKGTRNRPQHF,NA,TRBV28,NA,TRBJ1-5
TGTGCCAGCAGTTACGGGAGGGGCTCCTACAATGAGCAGTTCTTC,CASSYGRGSYNEQFF,NA,TRBV6-6,TRBD2,TRBJ2-1
TGTGCCAGCAGGGAAACAGGGTTTTCTGGAAACACCATATATTTT,CASRETGFSGNTIYF,NA,TRBV27,NA,TRBJ1-3
TGTGCCAGCAGCGTAACTGGCGGTGGAGCAGTCGGGGAGCTGTTTTTT,CASSVTGGGAVGELFF,NA,TRBV9,NA,TRBJ2-2
TGTGCCAGCAGCTTATTTAGGGGAGGTGAGCAGTTCTTC,CASSLFRGGEQFF,NA,TRBV7-2,NA,TRBJ2-1
TGTGCCAGCAGTGGCGGACAGGGGCGCAATGAGCAGTTCTTC,CASSGGQGRNEQFF,NA,TRBV2,TRBD1,TRBJ2-1
TGTGCCAGCAGTTATCGGACTAGCGGGACAGGAAATACGCAGTATTTT,CASSYRTSGTGNTQYF,NA,TRBV5-8,TRBD2,TRBJ2-3
TGCGCCAGCAGCCAAGGCCATGGGACACGGATCGAGCAGTACTTC,CASSQGHGTRIEQYF,NA,TRBV4-3,NA,TRBJ2-7
TGTGCCAGCAGCGTCGGGACAGGGTACACAGATACGCAGTATTTT,CASSVGTGYTDTQYF,once,TRBV9,TRBD1,TRBJ2-3
TGTGCCAGCGGGCCATCAGGGCGTAATGAAAAACTGTTTTTT,CASGPSGRNEKLFF,NA,TRBV28,NA,TRBJ1-4
TGTGCCACCAGCTCTTTGGCGGCGACAGATACGCAGTATTTT,CATSSLAATDTQYF,NA,TRBV6-4,NA,TRBJ2-3
TGTGCCAGCAGTTACTCGGGACTAGTCAATGAGCAGTTCTTC,CASSYSGLVNEQFF,NA,TRBV6-6,TRBD2,TRBJ2-1
TGTGCCAGCAGCGTAGTTGGACAGGGCGGAAACACCATATATTTT,CASSVVGQGGNTIYF,once,TRBV9,TRBD1,TRBJ1-3
TGTGCCAGTAGTATCTTGGGCAGGGACTACACCTTC,CASSILGRDYTF,NA,TRBV19,NA,TRBJ1-2
TGTGCCAGCAGCTTGGGCCGCGGGAGAATGGAGACCCAGTACTTC,CASSLGRGRMETQYF,NA,TRBV5-4,TRBD2,TRBJ2-5
TGTGCCAGCACCCCCGGGTCCCCGTCTGGGGCCAACGTCCTGACTTTC,CASTPGSPSGANVLTF,NA,TRBV2,NA,TRBJ2-6